This is a list of T cell receptor beta chains from one sample in a study of CD8 T cells in Susac syndrome. One entry per CDR3 protein results from TCRdb running MiXCR on the immunoSEQ multiplex PCR reads. Of about 250,000 distinct CDR3 sequences in the sample, just under 95% were seen once. The sample taken for sequencing was CD4+ T cells from PBMCs. These receptors were taken from a human donor with multiple sclerosis. The CDR3 runs from the conserved cysteine through the conserved F or W. A D gene is named only where the DNA matches it firmly. A clone size is listed for some rows: how often the clone was seen (once, few, many), or a class if it is expanded.

J gene: TRBJ1-5; clone size: few; V gene: TRBV12-3/TRBV12-4; D gene: .; CDR3 protein: CASSPPQGPQHF; CDR3 DNA: TGTGCCAGCAGTCCACCCCAGGGGCCCCAGCATTTT
J gene: TRBJ2-1; clone size: .; V gene: TRBV6-1; D gene: .; CDR3 protein: CASVDTAGSDNEQFF; CDR3 DNA: TGTGCCAGCGTCGATACCGCAGGATCGGACAATGAGCAGTTCTTC
J gene: TRBJ2-1; clone size: .; V gene: TRBV29-1; D gene: TRBD2; CDR3 protein: CSVVPDSPGLAGVHNEQFF; CDR3 DNA: TGCAGCGTTGTCCCCGACTCGCCTGGACTAGCGGGAGTTCACAATGAGCAGTTCTTC
J gene: TRBJ2-7; clone size: .; V gene: TRBV2; D gene: .; CDR3 protein: CASSEAFYYEQYF; CDR3 DNA: TGTGCCAGCAGTGAGGCGTTCTACTACGAGCAGTACTTC
J gene: TRBJ2-5; clone size: .; V gene: TRBV5-4; D gene: .; CDR3 protein: CASSEVGTGGETQYF; CDR3 DNA: TGTGCCAGCAGCGAGGTCGGGACGGGGGGCGAGACCCAGTACTTC
J gene: TRBJ1-5; clone size: .; V gene: TRBV5-1; D gene: TRBD1; CDR3 protein: CASSTEKTGGSDQPQHF; CDR3 DNA: TGCGCCAGCAGCACAGAAAAAACAGGGGGGTCTGACCAGCCCCAGCATTTT
J gene: TRBJ2-3; clone size: .; V gene: TRBV7-3; D gene: .; CDR3 protein: CASSLSTWPYTQYF; CDR3 DNA: TGTGCCAGCAGCTTGAGTACTTGGCCTTATACGCAGTATTTT
J gene: TRBJ1-3; clone size: .; V gene: TRBV29-1; D gene: TRBD1; CDR3 protein: CSVTGDGNTIYF; CDR3 DNA: TGCAGCGTGACAGGGGATGGAAACACCATATATTTT
J gene: TRBJ2-7; clone size: .; V gene: TRBV11-2; D gene: TRBD2; CDR3 protein: CASKSAGVQTYEQYF; CDR3 DNA: TGTGCCAGCAAAAGTGCGGGGGTCCAAACCTACGAGCAGTACTTC
J gene: TRBJ2-5; clone size: .; V gene: TRBV5-1; D gene: .; CDR3 protein: CASSHRFGETQYF; CDR3 DNA: TGCGCCAGCAGTCACAGGTTCGGGGAGACCCAGTACTTC
J gene: TRBJ2-5; clone size: .; V gene: TRBV7-2; D gene: .; CDR3 protein: CASSLGPASVGTQYF; CDR3 DNA: TGTGCCAGCAGCTTAGGACCAGCTAGTGTTGGGACCCAGTACTTC
J gene: TRBJ2-7; clone size: .; V gene: TRBV6-1; D gene: TRBD2; CDR3 protein: CASSELAGVSYEQYF; CDR3 DNA: TGTGCCAGCAGTGAACTAGCGGGGGTTTCCTACGAGCAGTACTTC
J gene: TRBJ2-2; clone size: .; V gene: TRBV18; D gene: TRBD1; CDR3 protein: CASSRGQDGGELFF; CDR3 DNA: TGTGCCAGCTCACGGGGACAGGATGGCGGGGAGCTGTTTTTT
J gene: TRBJ1-6; clone size: .; V gene: TRBV5-1; D gene: .; CDR3 protein: CASSAGGGLSPLHF; CDR3 DNA: TGCGCCAGCAGCGCGGGCGGGGGTTTGTCACCCCTCCACTTT
J gene: TRBJ1-5; clone size: .; V gene: TRBV20-1; D gene: .; CDR3 protein: CSARPSGTLDQPQHF; CDR3 DNA: TGCAGTGCTAGACCCTCCGGGACCTTAGATCAGCCCCAGCATTTT
J gene: TRBJ2-7; clone size: .; V gene: TRBV15; D gene: .; CDR3 protein: CATSRDGGLSYEQYF; CDR3 DNA: TGTGCCACCAGCAGAGATGGAGGATTGTCCTACGAGCAGTACTTC
J gene: TRBJ1-2; clone size: .; V gene: TRBV29-1; D gene: .; CDR3 protein: CSAQELVFGYTF; CDR3 DNA: TGCAGCGCACAGGAGCTTGTTTTTGGCTACACCTTC
J gene: TRBJ1-2; clone size: .; V gene: TRBV29-1; D gene: .; CDR3 protein: CSVEDRPGGSGYTF; CDR3 DNA: TGCAGCGTTGAAGATCGGCCGGGAGGTTCTGGCTACACCTTC
J gene: TRBJ2-2; clone size: .; V gene: TRBV6-1; D gene: .; CDR3 protein: CASSLFQNTGELFF; CDR3 DNA: TGTGCCAGCAGCTTATTCCAGAACACCGGGGAGCTGTTTTTT
J gene: TRBJ1-5; clone size: .; V gene: TRBV7-9; D gene: .; CDR3 protein: CASSTSNQPQHF; CDR3 DNA: TGTGCCAGCAGCACCTCTAATCAGCCCCAGCATTTT
J gene: TRBJ2-3; clone size: .; V gene: TRBV10-3; D gene: .; CDR3 protein: CAITGAPSTDTQYF; CDR3 DNA: TGTGCCATCACCGGTGCTCCTAGCACAGATACGCAGTATTTT
J gene: TRBJ2-2; clone size: .; V gene: TRBV9; D gene: .; CDR3 protein: CASSVVYGRHTGELFF; CDR3 DNA: TGTGCCAGCAGCGTAGTTTACGGGAGACACACCGGGGAGCTGTTTTTT
J gene: TRBJ2-4; clone size: .; V gene: TRBV12-3/TRBV12-4; D gene: .; CDR3 protein: CASTQSGQPLAKNIQYF; CDR3 DNA: TGTGCCAGCACCCAGTCCGGACAGCCCCTAGCCAAAAACATTCAGTACTTC
J gene: TRBJ1-4; clone size: .; V gene: TRBV27; D gene: TRBD1; CDR3 protein: CASSQLAGTGNEKLFF; CDR3 DNA: TGTGCCAGCAGCCAACTTGCCGGGACAGGGAATGAAAAACTGTTTTTT
J gene: TRBJ1-1; clone size: .; V gene: TRBV12-3/TRBV12-4; D gene: TRBD1; CDR3 protein: CASSSPPGTVNTEAFF; CDR3 DNA: TGTGCCAGCAGTTCCCCCCCCGGGACAGTAAACACTGAAGCTTTCTTT
J gene: TRBJ2-5; clone size: .; V gene: TRBV9; D gene: .; CDR3 protein: CASSAAGRGGVKETQYF; CDR3 DNA: TGTGCCAGCAGTGCCGCGGGGAGGGGGGGCGTGAAAGAGACCCAGTACTTC
J gene: TRBJ2-5; clone size: .; V gene: TRBV5-1; D gene: .; CDR3 protein: CASSLDGRGETQYF; CDR3 DNA: TGCGCCAGCAGCTTGGATGGAAGGGGGGAGACCCAGTACTTC
J gene: TRBJ2-7; clone size: once; V gene: TRBV9; D gene: TRBD1; CDR3 protein: CASSGRPGTGPQYF; CDR3 DNA: TGTGCCAGCAGCGGAAGGCCCGGGACAGGGCCGCAGTACTTC
J gene: TRBJ2-2; clone size: once; V gene: TRBV20-1; D gene: .; CDR3 protein: CSARTRADTGELFF; CDR3 DNA: TGCAGTGCTAGAACGAGAGCGGACACCGGGGAGCTGTTTTTT
J gene: TRBJ1-2; clone size: once; V gene: TRBV11-3; D gene: .; CDR3 protein: CASSLGSTYGYTF; CDR3 DNA: TGTGCCAGCAGCTTAGGGTCCACCTATGGCTACACCTTC
J gene: TRBJ2-3; clone size: .; V gene: TRBV5-1; D gene: TRBD1; CDR3 protein: CASSHRGLPDTQYF; CDR3 DNA: TGCGCCAGCTCACACAGGGGATTGCCAGATACGCAGTATTTT
J gene: TRBJ1-1; clone size: .; V gene: TRBV28; D gene: TRBD1; CDR3 protein: CATHPRGPAFF; CDR3 DNA: TGTGCCACCCATCCCAGGGGGCCGGCTTTCTTT
J gene: TRBJ1-2; clone size: .; V gene: TRBV20-1; D gene: .; CDR3 protein: CSASVRGFYGYTF; CDR3 DNA: TGCAGTGCTAGTGTTAGGGGGTTCTATGGCTACACCTTC
J gene: TRBJ1-1; clone size: .; V gene: TRBV29-1; D gene: TRBD1; CDR3 protein: CSVAQGGNTEAFF; CDR3 DNA: TGCAGCGTTGCTCAGGGGGGGAACACTGAAGCTTTCTTT
J gene: TRBJ2-5; clone size: .; V gene: TRBV29-1; D gene: .; CDR3 protein: CSVEITLRETQYF; CDR3 DNA: TGCAGCGTTGAGATCACCCTCAGGGAGACCCAGTACTTC
J gene: TRBJ1-6; clone size: .; V gene: TRBV4-1; D gene: .; CDR3 protein: CASSRGGPLHF; CDR3 DNA: TGCGCCAGCAGCCGCGGGGGACCCCTCCACTTT
J gene: TRBJ1-1; clone size: .; V gene: TRBV9; D gene: .; CDR3 protein: CASSVAGVSGQEAFF; CDR3 DNA: TGTGCCAGCAGCGTAGCTGGGGTGTCTGGGCAGGAGGCTTTCTTT
J gene: TRBJ1-5; clone size: .; V gene: TRBV9; D gene: .; CDR3 protein: CASSKESGVDQHF; CDR3 DNA: TGTGCCAGCAGCAAAGAATCCGGGGTAGACCAGCATTTT
J gene: TRBJ2-7; clone size: once; V gene: TRBV5-6; D gene: TRBD1; CDR3 protein: CASSRGQGASYEQYF; CDR3 DNA: TGTGCCAGCAGCCGAGGACAGGGGGCCTCCTACGAGCAGTACTTC
J gene: TRBJ2-2; clone size: once; V gene: TRBV20-1; D gene: TRBD2; CDR3 protein: CSARTSGTPGELFF; CDR3 DNA: TGCAGTGCTAGGACTAGCGGGACCCCCGGGGAGCTGTTTTTT
J gene: TRBJ2-5; clone size: .; V gene: TRBV11-3; D gene: .; CDR3 protein: CASSRGVGETQYF; CDR3 DNA: TGTGCCAGCAGCCGGGGAGTAGGGGAGACCCAGTACTTC
J gene: TRBJ1-2; clone size: .; V gene: TRBV15; D gene: .; CDR3 protein: CATSTGLIYGYTF; CDR3 DNA: TGTGCCACCAGCACGGGACTGATCTATGGCTACACCTTC
J gene: TRBJ2-1; clone size: .; V gene: TRBV18; D gene: TRBD2; CDR3 protein: CASSKSGGAQNEQFF; CDR3 DNA: TGTGCCAGCTCAAAAAGCGGGGGGGCCCAGAATGAGCAGTTCTTC
J gene: TRBJ2-5; clone size: .; V gene: TRBV7-9; D gene: .; CDR3 protein: CASSLGEFGTQYF; CDR3 DNA: TGTGCCAGCAGCTTAGGGGAGTTTGGGACCCAGTACTTC
J gene: TRBJ2-3; clone size: .; V gene: TRBV12-5; D gene: TRBD2; CDR3 protein: CASGLGGGRGNTQYF; CDR3 DNA: TGTGCTAGTGGTTTAGGCGGGGGGCGCGGAAATACGCAGTATTTT
J gene: TRBJ2-5; clone size: .; V gene: TRBV7-2; D gene: .; CDR3 protein: CASSSGAEETQYF; CDR3 DNA: TGTGCCAGCAGCTCGGGAGCCGAGGAGACCCAGTACTTC
J gene: TRBJ1-1; clone size: .; V gene: TRBV24-1; D gene: TRBD1; CDR3 protein: CATIDLTGGRNTEAFF; CDR3 DNA: TGTGCCACCATTGACCTGACAGGGGGGCGGAACACTGAAGCTTTCTTT
J gene: TRBJ2-1; clone size: .; V gene: TRBV2; D gene: .; CDR3 protein: CASSQSGEQFF; CDR3 DNA: TGTGCCAGCAGCCAAAGCGGGGAGCAGTTCTTC
J gene: TRBJ1-2; clone size: .; V gene: TRBV5-1; D gene: TRBD1; CDR3 protein: CASSLEGANGYTF; CDR3 DNA: TGCGCCAGCAGCTTGGAGGGGGCCAATGGCTACACCTTC
J gene: TRBJ2-5; clone size: .; V gene: TRBV4-2; D gene: TRBD2; CDR3 protein: CASSPRRGDQETQYF; CDR3 DNA: TGTGCCAGCAGCCCCAGGCGGGGGGACCAAGAGACCCAGTACTTC
J gene: TRBJ1-1; clone size: .; V gene: TRBV19; D gene: .; CDR3 protein: CASSIWARNTEAFF; CDR3 DNA: TGTGCCAGTAGTATTTGGGCCAGGAACACTGAAGCTTTCTTT
J gene: TRBJ2-3; clone size: .; V gene: TRBV29-1; D gene: TRBD2; CDR3 protein: CSVESGLGIREQYF; CDR3 DNA: TGCAGCGTTGAATCTGGACTAGGGATTAGGGAGCAGTATTTT
J gene: TRBJ2-1; clone size: few; V gene: TRBV5-6; D gene: .; CDR3 protein: CASSLATRNEQFF; CDR3 DNA: TGTGCCAGCAGCTTGGCAACTCGGAATGAGCAGTTCTTC